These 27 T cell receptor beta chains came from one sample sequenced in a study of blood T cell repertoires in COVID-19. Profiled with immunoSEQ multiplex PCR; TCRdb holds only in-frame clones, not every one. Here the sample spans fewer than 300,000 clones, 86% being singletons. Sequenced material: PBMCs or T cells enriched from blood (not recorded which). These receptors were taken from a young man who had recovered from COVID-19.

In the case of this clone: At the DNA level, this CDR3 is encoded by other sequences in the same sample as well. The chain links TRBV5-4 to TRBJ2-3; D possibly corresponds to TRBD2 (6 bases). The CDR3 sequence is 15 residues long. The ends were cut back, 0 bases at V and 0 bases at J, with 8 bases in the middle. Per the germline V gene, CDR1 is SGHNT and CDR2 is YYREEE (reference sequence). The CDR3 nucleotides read TGTGCCAGCAGCTTGGGGGGAGGAAGCACAGATACGCAGTATTTT. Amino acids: CASSLGGGSTDTQYF. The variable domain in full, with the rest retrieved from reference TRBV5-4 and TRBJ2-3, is ETGVTQSPTHLIKTRGQQVTLRCSSQSGHNTVSWYQQALGQGPQFIFQYYREEENGRGNFPPRFSGLQFPNYSSELNVNALELDDSALYLCASSLGGGSTDTQYFGPGTRLTVL.

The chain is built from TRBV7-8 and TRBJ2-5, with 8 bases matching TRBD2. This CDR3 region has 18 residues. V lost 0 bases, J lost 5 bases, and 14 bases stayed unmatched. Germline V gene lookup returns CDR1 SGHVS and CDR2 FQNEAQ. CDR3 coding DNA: TGTGCCAGCAGCTTAGCGGGGAGAAAGCGGGAGCGGTGGGAGACCCAGTACTTC. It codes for CASSLAGRKRERWETQYF.

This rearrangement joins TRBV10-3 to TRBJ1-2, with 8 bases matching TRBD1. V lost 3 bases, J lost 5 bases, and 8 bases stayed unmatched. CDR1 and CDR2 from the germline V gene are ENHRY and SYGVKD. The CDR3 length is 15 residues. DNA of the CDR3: TGTGCCATCAGTGACCCGGACAGGGTCCAGTATGGCTACACCTTC. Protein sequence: CAISDPDRVQYGYTF.

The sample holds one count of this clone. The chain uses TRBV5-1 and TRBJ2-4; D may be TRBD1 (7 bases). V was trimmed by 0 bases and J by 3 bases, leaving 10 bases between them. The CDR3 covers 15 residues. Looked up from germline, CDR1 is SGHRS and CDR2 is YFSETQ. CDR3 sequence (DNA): TGCGCCAGCAGCTTGGACCAGGGGGGCAAAAACATTCAGTACTTC. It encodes CASSLDQGGKNIQYF.

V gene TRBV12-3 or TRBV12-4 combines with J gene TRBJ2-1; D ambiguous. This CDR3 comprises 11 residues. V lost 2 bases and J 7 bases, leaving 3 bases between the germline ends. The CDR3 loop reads CASSLRNEQFF. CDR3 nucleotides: TGTGCCAGCAGTTTACGTAATGAGCAGTTCTTC.

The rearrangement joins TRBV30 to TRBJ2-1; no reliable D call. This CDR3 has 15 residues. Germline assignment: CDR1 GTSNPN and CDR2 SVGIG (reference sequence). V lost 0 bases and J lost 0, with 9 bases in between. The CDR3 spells CAWSVGGTSYNEQFF. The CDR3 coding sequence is TGTGCCTGGAGTGTAGGCGGAACCTCCTACAATGAGCAGTTCTTC. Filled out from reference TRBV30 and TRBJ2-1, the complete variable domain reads SQTIHQWPATLVQPVGSPLSLECTVEGTSNPNLYWYRQAAGRGLQLLFYSVGIGQISSEVPQNLSASRPQDRQFILSSKKLLLSDSGFYLCAWSVGGTSYNEQFFGPGTRLTVL.

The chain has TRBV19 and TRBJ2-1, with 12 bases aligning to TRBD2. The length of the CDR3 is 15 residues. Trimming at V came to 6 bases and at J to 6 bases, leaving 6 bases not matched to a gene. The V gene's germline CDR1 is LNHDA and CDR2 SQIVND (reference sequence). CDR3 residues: CASSSLAGGSNEQFF. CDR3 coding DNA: TGTGCCAGTAGCTCACTAGCGGGAGGCTCCAATGAGCAGTTCTTC.

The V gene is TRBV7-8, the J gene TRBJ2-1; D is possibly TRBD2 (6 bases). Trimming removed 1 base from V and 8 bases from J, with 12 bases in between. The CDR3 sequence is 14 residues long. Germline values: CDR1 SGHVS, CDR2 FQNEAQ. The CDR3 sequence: CASSLVTSSHEQFF. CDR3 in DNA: TGTGCCAGCAGCTTAGTTACTAGCTCCCATGAGCAGTTCTTC.

CDR3 bases: TGTGCCAGCAGCCCTAGCGGATATAGCACAGATACGCAGTATTTT. This codes for CASSPSGYSTDTQYF. The rearrangement uses TRBV3-1 (or the pseudogene TRBV3-2) and TRBJ2-3, with 7 nucleotides matching TRBD2. CDR1 is LGHDT, CDR2 YNNKEL, per germline (reference sequence). V dropped 4 bases and J dropped 0; count of bases not matched to a gene: 4. The CDR3 extends over 15 amino acids.

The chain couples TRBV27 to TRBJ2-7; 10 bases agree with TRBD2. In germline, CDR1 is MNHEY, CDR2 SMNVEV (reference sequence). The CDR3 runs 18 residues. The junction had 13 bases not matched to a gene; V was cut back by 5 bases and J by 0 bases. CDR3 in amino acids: CASSIIRPGTSASYEQYF. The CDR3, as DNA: TGTGCCAGCAGTATAATCCGGCCTGGGACTAGCGCCTCCTACGAGCAGTACTTC.

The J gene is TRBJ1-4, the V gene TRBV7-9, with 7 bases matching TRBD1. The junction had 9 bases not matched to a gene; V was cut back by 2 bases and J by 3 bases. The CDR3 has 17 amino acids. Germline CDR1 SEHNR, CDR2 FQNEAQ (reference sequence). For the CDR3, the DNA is TGTGCCAGCAGCTTATTAACAGGGGTCACAGCTAATGAAAAACTGTTTTTT. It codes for CASSLLTGVTANEKLFF. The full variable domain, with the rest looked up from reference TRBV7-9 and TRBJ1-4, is DTGVSQNPRHKITKRGQNVTFRCDPISEHNRLYWYRQTLGQGPEFLTYFQNEAQLEKSRLLSDRFSAERPKGSFSTLEIQRTEQGDSAMYLCASSLLTGVTANEKLFFGSGTQLSVL.

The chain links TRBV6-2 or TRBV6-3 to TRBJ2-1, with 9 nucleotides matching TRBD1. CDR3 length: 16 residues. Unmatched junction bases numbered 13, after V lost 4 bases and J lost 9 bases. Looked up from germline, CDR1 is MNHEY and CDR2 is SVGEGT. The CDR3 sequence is CASSWRPGQGLSEQFF. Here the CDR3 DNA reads TGTGCCAGCAGTTGGCGTCCGGGACAGGGCCTTAGTGAGCAGTTCTTC.

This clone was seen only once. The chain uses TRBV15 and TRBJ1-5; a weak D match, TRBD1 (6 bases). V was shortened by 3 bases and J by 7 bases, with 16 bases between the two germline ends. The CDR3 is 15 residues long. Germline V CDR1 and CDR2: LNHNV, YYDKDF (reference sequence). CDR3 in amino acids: CATSRRAQGRQPQHF. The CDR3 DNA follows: TGTGCCACCAGCAGGAGGGCGCAGGGGCGGCAGCCCCAGCATTTT.

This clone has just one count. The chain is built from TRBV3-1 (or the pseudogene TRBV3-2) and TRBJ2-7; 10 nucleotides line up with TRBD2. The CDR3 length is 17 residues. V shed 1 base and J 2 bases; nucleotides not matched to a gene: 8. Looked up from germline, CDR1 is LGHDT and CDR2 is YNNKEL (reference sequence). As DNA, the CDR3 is TGTGCCAGCAGCCAAGTAGCTTGGAGCGGGAGGGCCTACGAGCAGTACTTC. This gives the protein CASSQVAWSGRAYEQYF.

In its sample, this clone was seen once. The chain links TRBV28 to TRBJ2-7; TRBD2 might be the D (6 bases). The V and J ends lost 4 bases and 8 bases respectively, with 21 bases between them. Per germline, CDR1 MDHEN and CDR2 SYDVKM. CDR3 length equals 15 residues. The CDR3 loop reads CASSSPGGTGYQQYF. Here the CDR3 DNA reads TGTGCCAGCAGTTCCCCAGGCGGGACCGGGTACCAGCAGTACTTC.

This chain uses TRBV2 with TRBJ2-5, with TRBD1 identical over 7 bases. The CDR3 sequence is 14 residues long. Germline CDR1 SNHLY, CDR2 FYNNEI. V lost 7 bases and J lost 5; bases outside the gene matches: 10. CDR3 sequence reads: CASTVQGLGETQYF. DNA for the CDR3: TGTGCCAGCACTGTACAGGGGTTGGGGGAGACCCAGTACTTC. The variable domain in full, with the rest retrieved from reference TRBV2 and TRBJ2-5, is EPEVTQTPSHQVTQMGQEVILRCVPISNHLYFYWYRQILGQKVEFLVSFYNNEISEKSEIFDDQFSVERPDGSNFTLKIRSTKLEDSAMYFCASTVQGLGETQYFGPGTRLLVL.

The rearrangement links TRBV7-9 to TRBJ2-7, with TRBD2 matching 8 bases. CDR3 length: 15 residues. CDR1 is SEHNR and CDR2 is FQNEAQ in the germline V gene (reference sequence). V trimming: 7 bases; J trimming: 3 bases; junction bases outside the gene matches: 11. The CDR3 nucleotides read TGTGCCAGCACCCCCCCACGGGAGGGAGTCTACGAGCAGTACTTC. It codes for CASTPPREGVYEQYF. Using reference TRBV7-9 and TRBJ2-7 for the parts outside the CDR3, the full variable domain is DTGVSQNPRHKITKRGQNVTFRCDPISEHNRLYWYRQTLGQGPEFLTYFQNEAQLEKSRLLSDRFSAERPKGSFSTLEIQRTEQGDSAMYLCASTPPREGVYEQYFGPGTRLTVT.

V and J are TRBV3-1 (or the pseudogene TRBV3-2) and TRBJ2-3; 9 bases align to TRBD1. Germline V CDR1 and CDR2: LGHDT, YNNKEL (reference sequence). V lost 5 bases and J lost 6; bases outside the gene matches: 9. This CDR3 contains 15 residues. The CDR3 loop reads CASSNRDRDPDTQYF. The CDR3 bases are TGTGCCAGCAGCAATCGGGACAGGGACCCCGATACGCAGTATTTT.

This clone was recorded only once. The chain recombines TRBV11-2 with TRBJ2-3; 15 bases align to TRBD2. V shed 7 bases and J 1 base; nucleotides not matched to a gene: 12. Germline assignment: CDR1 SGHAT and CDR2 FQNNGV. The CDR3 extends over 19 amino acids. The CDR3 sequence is CASTRTSGGALDRTDTQYF. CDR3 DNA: TGTGCCAGCACCCGGACTAGCGGGGGGGCGTTAGACCGCACAGATACGCAGTATTTT.

The CDR3 spells CATSSGTSYNEQFF. CDR3 nucleotide sequence: TGTGCCACCAGTTCAGGTACTTCCTACAATGAGCAGTTCTTC. The chain recombines TRBV24-1 with TRBJ2-1, with D uncertain. Germline V gene data show CDR1 as KGHDR and CDR2 as SFDVKD. The CDR3 runs to 14 residues. Trimming removed 6 bases at V and 1 base at J, with 9 bases between.

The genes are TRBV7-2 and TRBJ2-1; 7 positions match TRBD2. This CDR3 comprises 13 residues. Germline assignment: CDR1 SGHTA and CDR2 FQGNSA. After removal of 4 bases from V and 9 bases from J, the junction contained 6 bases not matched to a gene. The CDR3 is CASSSGLDGEQFF. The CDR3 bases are TGTGCCAGCAGCTCCGGACTAGACGGTGAGCAGTTCTTC.

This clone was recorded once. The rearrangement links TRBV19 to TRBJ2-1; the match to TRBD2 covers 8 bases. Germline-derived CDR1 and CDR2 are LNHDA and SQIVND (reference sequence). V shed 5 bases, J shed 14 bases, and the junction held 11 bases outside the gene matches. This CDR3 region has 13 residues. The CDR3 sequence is CASSGSSGTLEFF. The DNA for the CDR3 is TGTGCCAGTAGTGGAAGTAGCGGGACCTTGGAGTTCTTC.

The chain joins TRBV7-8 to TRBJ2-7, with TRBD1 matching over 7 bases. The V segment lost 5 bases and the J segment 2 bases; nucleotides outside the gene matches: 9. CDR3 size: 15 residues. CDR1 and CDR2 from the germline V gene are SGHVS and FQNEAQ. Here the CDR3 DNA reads TGTGCCAGCAGCGCGCACGGACAGGTTACCTACGAGCAGTACTTC. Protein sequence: CASSAHGQVTYEQYF.

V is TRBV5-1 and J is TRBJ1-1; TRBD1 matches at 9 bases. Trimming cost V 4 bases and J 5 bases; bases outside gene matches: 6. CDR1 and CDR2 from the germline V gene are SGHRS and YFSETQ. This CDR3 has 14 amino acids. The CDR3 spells CASSTGGGGTEAFF. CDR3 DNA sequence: TGCGCCAGCAGCACAGGGGGCGGAGGGACTGAAGCTTTCTTT.

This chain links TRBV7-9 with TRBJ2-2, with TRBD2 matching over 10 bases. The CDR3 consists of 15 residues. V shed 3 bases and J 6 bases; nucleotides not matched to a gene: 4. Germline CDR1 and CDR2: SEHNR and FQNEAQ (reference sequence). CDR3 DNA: TGTGCCAGCAGCTTTCAAGCGGGAGGGCCCGGGGAGCTGTTTTTT. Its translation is CASSFQAGGPGELFF. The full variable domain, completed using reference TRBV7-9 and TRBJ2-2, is DTGVSQNPRHKITKRGQNVTFRCDPISEHNRLYWYRQTLGQGPEFLTYFQNEAQLEKSRLLSDRFSAERPKGSFSTLEIQRTEQGDSAMYLCASSFQAGGPGELFFGEGSRLTVL.

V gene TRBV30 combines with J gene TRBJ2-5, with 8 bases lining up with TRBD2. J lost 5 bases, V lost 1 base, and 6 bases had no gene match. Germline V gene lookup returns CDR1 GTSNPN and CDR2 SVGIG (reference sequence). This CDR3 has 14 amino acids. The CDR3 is CAWSGIAGFETQYF. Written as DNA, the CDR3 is TGTGCCTGGAGTGGGATAGCGGGGTTTGAGACCCAGTACTTC. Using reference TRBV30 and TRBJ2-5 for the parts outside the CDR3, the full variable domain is SQTIHQWPATLVQPVGSPLSLECTVEGTSNPNLYWYRQAAGRGLQLLFYSVGIGQISSEVPQNLSASRPQDRQFILSSKKLLLSDSGFYLCAWSGIAGFETQYFGPGTRLLVL.

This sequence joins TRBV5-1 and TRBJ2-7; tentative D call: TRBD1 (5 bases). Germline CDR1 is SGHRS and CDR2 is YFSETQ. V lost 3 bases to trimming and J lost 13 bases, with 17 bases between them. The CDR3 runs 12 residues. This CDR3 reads CASSSDSLLVYF. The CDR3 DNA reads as TGCGCCAGCAGCTCCGACAGCCTCCTGGTCTACTTC.